The 3 T cell receptor beta chains presented below share a single source sample, sequenced in a study of blood T cell repertoires in COVID-19. Profiled with immunoSEQ multiplex PCR; TCRdb holds only in-frame clones, not every one. The sample records more than 400,000 clones, 70% to 90% being singletons. The sample taken for sequencing was peripheral blood. The receptor set was obtained from a human donor in a cohort sampled during active COVID-19.

The DNA for the CDR3 is TGTGCCAGCAGTGAGGGGCGGGAGGGGTACAATGAGCAGTTCTTC. It codes for CASSEGREGYNEQFF. The chain carries TRBV2 and TRBJ2-1, with 9 bases matching TRBD2. The CDR3 is 15 amino acids. Germline lookup yields CDR1 SNHLY and CDR2 FYNNEI. The V gene end was trimmed by 3 bases and the J gene end by 4 bases; junction bases not matched to a gene: 4. The entire variable domain, with the rest obtained from reference TRBV2 and TRBJ2-1, is as follows: EPEVTQTPSHQVTQMGQEVILRCVPISNHLYFYWYRQILGQKVEFLVSFYNNEISEKSEIFDDQFSVERPDGSNFTLKIRSTKLEDSAMYFCASSEGREGYNEQFFGPGTRLTVL.

V gene TRBV7-6 combines with J gene TRBJ2-7, with D possibly matching TRBD1 (6 bases). The germline V gene has CDR1 SGHVS and CDR2 FNYEAQ. V lost 0 bases and J lost 0, with 18 bases in between. This CDR3 is 18 amino acids long. CDR3 sequence (DNA): TGTGCCAGCAGCTTAGCAATCAGGACGGGACACAGCTCCTACGAGCAGTACTTC. It codes for CASSLAIRTGHSSYEQYF.

This rearrangement joins TRBV7-3 to TRBJ2-7, with 9 bases lining up with TRBD2. This CDR3 spans 20 amino acids. Germline assignment: CDR1 SGHTA and CDR2 FQGTGA. V dropped 6 bases and J dropped 0; count of bases not matched to a gene: 21. CDR3 region: CASSPVYIAGVGEGSYEQYF. In DNA, the CDR3 is TGTGCCAGCAGTCCAGTCTACATAGCGGGAGTCGGAGAGGGCTCCTACGAGCAGTACTTC.